The clone carrying this TCR beta chain has more than one count but fewer than ten. The sample belongs to a study of long-term antiretroviral therapy in people with HIV. Germline values: CDR1 SGHAT, CDR2 FQNNGV. The CDR3 sequence is 14 residues long. The V gene lost 0 bases and the J gene lost 1 base, with 6 bases spanning the gap. The assay used was immunoSEQ (version v3.0), run at survey level. Data came from immunoSEQ multiplex PCR; TCRdb stores just in-frame clones and leaves some out. This table has approximately 18,000 clones, 80% appearing once. This sample comprised unsorted PBMCs, obtained 0.1 years before starting antiretroviral therapy. This sequence was found in a man between 18 and 29 years old with HIV. This chain uses TRBV11-2 with TRBJ1-1; D not certain. The CDR3: CASSLDPGNTEAFF. CDR3 bases: TGTGCCAGCAGCTTAGATCCAGGGAACACTGAAGCTTTCTTT.